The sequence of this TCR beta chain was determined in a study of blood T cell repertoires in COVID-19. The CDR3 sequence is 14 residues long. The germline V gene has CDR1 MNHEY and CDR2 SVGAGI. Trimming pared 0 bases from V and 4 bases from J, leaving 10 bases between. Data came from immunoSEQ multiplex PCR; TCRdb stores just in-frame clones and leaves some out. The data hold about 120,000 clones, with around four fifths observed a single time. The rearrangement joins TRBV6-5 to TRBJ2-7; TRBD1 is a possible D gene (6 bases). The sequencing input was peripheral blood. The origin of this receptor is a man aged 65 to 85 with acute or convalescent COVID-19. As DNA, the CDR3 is TGTGCCAGCAGTTACTCAACAGGGCGATACGAGCAGTACTTC. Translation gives CASSYSTGRYEQYF.